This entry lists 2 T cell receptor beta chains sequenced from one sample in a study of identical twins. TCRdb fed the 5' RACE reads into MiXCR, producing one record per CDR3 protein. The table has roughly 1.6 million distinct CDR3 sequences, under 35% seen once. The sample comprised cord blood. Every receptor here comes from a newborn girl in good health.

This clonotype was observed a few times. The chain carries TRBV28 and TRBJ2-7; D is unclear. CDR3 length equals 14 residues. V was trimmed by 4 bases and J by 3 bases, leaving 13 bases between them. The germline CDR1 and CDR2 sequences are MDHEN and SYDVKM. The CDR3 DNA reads TGTGCCAGCAGTTCTCCTACAGAGAACTACGAGCAGTACTTC. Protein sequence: CASSSPTENYEQYF.

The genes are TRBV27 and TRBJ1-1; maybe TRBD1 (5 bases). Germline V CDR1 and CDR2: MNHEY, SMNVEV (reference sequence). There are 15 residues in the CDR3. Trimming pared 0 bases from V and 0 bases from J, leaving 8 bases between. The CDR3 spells CASSLSQGLNTEAFF. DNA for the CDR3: TGTGCCAGCAGTTTATCGCAGGGACTGAACACTGAAGCTTTCTTT.